This T cell receptor beta chain derives from a study of read filtering for tumor transcriptome and immune sequencing. Findings of the study overall: This fraction held mixed bone marrow immune cells after CD138-negative sorting.

This library used 300 to 500 ng RNA and molecular barcoded adaptors spanning alpha/delta and beta/gamma chains. TCRdb re-analysed the reads in MiXCR, keeping a single row per CDR3 protein. The sample has some 120,000 distinct CDR3 sequences; around 13% are singletons. This clonotype was counted at least ten times. No antigen is known for it. Germline CDR1 and CDR2: LGHNA and YNFKEQ. The CDR3 spans 15 residues. The junction had 6 bases not matched to a gene; V was cut back by 6 bases and J by 6 bases. The sample comprised a population of CD138-negative cells sorted from bone marrow. The V and J genes are TRBV4-2 and TRBJ2-2; TRBD1 aligns across 11 bases. This receptor was obtained from a donor older than 35 with multiple myeloma. CDR3 amino acids: CASRTGTGGSGELFF. CDR3 coding DNA: TGTGCCAGCAGAACCGGGACAGGGGGATCCGGGGAGCTGTTTTTT.